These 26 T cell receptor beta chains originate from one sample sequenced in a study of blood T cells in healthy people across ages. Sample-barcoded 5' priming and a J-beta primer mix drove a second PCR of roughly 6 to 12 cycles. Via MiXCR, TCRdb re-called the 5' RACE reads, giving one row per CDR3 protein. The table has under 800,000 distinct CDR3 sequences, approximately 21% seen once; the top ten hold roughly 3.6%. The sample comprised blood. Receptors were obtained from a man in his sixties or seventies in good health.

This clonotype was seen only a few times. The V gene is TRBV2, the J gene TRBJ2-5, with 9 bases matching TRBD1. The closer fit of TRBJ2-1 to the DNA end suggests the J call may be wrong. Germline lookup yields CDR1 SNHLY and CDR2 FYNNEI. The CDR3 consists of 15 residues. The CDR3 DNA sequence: TGTGCCAGCAGTGTTGAGACAGGGGGTTTGAATGAGCAGTTCTTC. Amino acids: CASSVETGGLNEQFF.

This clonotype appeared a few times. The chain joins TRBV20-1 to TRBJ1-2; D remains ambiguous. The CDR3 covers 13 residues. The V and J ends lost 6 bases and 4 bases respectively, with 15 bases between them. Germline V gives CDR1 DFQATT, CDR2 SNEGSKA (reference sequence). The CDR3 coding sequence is TGCAGTGCCCTGGTACCGGAAGGCTATGGCTACACCTTC. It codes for CSALVPEGYGYTF.

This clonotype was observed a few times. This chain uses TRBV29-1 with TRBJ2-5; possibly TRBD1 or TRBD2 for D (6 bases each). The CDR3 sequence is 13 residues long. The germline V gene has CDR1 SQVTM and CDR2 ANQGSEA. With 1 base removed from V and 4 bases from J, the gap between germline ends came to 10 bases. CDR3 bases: TGCAGCGTTGAAGGGGGGGCAGGAGAGACCCAGTACTTC. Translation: CSVEGGAGETQYF. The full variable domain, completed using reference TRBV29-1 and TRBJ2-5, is SAVISQKPSRDICQRGTSLTIQCQVDSQVTMMFWYRQQPGQSLTLIATANQGSEATYESGFVIDKFPISRPNLTFSTLTVSNMSPEDSSIYLCSVEGGAGETQYFGPGTRLLVL.

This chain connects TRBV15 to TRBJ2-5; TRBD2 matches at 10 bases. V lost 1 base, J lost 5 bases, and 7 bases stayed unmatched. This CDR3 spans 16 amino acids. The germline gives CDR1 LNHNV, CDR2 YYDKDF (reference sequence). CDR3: CATSRAPSGSVETQYF. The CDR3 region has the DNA TGTGCCACCAGCAGAGCTCCTAGCGGGAGCGTTGAGACCCAGTACTTC.

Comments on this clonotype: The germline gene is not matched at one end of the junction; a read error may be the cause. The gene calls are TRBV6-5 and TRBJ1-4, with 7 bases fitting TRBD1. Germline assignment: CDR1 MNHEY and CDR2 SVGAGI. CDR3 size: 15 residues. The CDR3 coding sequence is TGTGCCAACAGTTACCTTGGACAGGATAGTGAAAAACTGTTTTTT. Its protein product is CANSYLGQDSEKLFF.

In DNA form, the CDR3 reads TGCAGCGTTGGGATACATCGGAACACTGAAGCTTTCTTT. This encodes CSVGIHRNTEAFF. The chain links TRBV29-1 to TRBJ1-1; D gene ambiguous. The CDR3 sequence is 13 residues long. The V gene lost 4 bases and the J gene lost 1 base, with 10 bases spanning the gap. The germline V gene has CDR1 SQVTM and CDR2 ANQGSEA.

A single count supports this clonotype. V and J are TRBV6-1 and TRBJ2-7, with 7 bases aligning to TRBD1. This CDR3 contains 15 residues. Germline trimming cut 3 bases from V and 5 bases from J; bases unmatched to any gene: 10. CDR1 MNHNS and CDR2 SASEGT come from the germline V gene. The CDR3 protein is CASSDWRRGNDEQYF. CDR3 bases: TGTGCCAGCAGTGATTGGCGCAGGGGGAACGACGAGCAGTACTTC.

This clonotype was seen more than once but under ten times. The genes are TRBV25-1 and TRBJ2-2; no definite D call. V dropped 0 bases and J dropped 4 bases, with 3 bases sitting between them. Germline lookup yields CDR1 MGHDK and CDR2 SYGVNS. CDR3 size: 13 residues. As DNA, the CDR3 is TGTGCCAGCAGTGAATATCGCACCGGGGAGCTGTTTTTT. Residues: CASSEYRTGELFF.

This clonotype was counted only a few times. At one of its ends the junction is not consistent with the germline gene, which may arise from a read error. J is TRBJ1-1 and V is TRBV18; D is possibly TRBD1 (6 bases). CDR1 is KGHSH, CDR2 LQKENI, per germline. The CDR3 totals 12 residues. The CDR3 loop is CASTTGNSEAFF. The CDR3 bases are TGTGCCAGCACTACAGGGAACTCTGAAGCTTTCTTT.

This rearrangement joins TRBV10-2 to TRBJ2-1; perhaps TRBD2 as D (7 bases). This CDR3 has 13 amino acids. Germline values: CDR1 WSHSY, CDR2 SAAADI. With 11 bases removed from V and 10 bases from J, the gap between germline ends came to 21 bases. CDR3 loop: CAAQGGGPGEQFF. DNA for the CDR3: TGCGCCGCCCAAGGGGGAGGGCCGGGGGAGCAGTTCTTC.

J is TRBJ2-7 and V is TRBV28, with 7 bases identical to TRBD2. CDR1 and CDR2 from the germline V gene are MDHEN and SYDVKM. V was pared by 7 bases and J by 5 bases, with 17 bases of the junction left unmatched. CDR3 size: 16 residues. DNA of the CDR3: TGTGCCAGCACCCTACCAGGGACTATCGATATCAACGAGCAGTACTTC. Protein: CASTLPGTIDINEQYF.

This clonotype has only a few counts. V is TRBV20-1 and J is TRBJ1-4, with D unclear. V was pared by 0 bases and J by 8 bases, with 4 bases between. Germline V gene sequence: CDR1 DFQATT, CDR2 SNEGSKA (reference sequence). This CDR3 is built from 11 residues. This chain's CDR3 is CSARDGEKLFF. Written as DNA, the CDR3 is TGCAGTGCTAGAGACGGCGAAAAACTGTTTTTT.

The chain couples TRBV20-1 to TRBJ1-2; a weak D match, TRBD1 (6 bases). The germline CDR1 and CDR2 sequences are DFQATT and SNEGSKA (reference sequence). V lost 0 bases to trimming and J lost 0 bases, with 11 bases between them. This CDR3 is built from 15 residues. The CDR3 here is CSARDNQGPNYGYTF. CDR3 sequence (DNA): TGCAGTGCTAGAGATAACCAGGGGCCTAACTATGGCTACACCTTC.

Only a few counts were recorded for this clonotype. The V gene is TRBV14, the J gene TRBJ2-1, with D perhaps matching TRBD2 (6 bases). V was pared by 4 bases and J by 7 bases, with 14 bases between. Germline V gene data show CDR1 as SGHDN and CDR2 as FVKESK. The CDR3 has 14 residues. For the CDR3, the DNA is TGTGCCAGCAGCCGCGGGGCTACTCGGAATGAGCAGTTCTTC. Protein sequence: CASSRGATRNEQFF.

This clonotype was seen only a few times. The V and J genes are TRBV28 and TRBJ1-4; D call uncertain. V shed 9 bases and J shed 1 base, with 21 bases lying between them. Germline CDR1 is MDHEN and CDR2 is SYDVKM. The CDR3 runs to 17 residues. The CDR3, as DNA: TGTGCCAGTTGTGGTTCGGGAGGGCAAGAAACTAATGAAAAACTGTTTTTT. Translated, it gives CASCGSGGQETNEKLFF.

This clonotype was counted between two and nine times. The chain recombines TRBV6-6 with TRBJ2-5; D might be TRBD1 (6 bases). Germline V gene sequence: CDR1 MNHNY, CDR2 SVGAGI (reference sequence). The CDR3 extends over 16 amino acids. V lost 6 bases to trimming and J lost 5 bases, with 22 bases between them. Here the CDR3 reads CASSYRVRDKKETQYF. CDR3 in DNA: TGTGCCAGCAGCTACCGGGTACGGGACAAGAAGGAGACCCAGTACTTC.

CDR3 amino acids: CATSEPQGPRADTQYF. For the CDR3, the DNA is TGTGCCACCAGTGAACCCCAGGGGCCTCGAGCAGATACGCAGTATTTT. V and J are TRBV24-1 and TRBJ2-3; D might be TRBD1 (6 bases). With 4 bases removed from V and 4 bases from J, the gap between germline ends came to 17 bases. The CDR3 has 16 amino acids. Looked up from germline, CDR1 is KGHDR and CDR2 is SFDVKD.

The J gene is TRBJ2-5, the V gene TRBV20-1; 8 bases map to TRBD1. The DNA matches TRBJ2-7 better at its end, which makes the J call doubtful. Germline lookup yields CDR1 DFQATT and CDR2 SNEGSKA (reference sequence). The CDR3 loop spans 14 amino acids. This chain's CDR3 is CSAESGQGWDEQYF. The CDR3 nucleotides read TGCAGTGCGGAAAGCGGACAGGGTTGGGACGAGCAGTACTTC.

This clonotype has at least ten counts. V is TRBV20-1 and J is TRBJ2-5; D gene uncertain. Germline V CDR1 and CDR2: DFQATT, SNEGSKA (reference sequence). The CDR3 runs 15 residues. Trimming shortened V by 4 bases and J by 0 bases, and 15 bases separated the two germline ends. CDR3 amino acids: CSATPGQDYQETQYF. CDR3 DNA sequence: TGCAGTGCTACTCCGGGCCAAGACTACCAAGAGACCCAGTACTTC.

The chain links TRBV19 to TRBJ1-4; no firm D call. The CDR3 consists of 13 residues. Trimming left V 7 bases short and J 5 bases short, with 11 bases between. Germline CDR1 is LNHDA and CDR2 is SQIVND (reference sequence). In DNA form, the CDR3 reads TGTGCCAGTAATCGGAGCCCGAATGAAAAACTGTTTTTT. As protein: CASNRSPNEKLFF.

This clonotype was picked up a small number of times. CDR3 nucleotides: TGCGCCAGCAACCCGACAGGGGGGACTGGAGAGACCCAGTACTTC. Residues: CASNPTGGTGETQYF. The chain is built from TRBV5-1 and TRBJ2-5, with TRBD1 matching 9 bases. Per the germline V gene, CDR1 is SGHRS and CDR2 is YFSETQ. Trimming removed 6 bases from V and 4 bases from J; junction bases left unmatched: 10. This CDR3 is built from 15 residues.

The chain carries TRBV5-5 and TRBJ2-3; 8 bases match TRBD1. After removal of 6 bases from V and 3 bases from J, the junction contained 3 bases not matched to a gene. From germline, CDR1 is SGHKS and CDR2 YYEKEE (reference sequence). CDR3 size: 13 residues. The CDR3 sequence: CASIRQGTDTQYF. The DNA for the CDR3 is TGTGCCAGCATCCGACAGGGGACAGATACGCAGTATTTT.

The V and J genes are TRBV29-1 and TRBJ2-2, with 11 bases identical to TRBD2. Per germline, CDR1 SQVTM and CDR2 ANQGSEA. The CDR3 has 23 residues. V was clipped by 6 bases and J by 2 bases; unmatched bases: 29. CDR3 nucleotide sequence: TGCAGCGTGGGAAAGATACCGGGACTAGCGGCCCGACCAACACGACCAAACACCGGGGAGCTGTTTTTT. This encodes CSVGKIPGLAARPTRPNTGELFF.

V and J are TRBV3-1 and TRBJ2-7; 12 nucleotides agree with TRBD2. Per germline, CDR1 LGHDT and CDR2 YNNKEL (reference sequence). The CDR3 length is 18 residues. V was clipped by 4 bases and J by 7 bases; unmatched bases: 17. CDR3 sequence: CASSPIYPRLAGVSEQYF. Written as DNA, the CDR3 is TGTGCCAGCAGCCCTATCTACCCGAGACTAGCGGGAGTAAGTGAGCAGTACTTC.

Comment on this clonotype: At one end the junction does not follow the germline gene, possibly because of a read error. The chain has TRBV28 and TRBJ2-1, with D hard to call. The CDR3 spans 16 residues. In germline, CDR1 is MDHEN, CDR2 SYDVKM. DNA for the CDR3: TGTGTCAGCAGTTTGAGTTTGACCAACTCCTACAATGAGCAGTTCTTC. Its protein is CVSSLSLTNSYNEQFF. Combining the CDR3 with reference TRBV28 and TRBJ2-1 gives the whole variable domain DVKVTQSSRYLVKRTGEKVFLECVQDMDHENMFWYRQDPGLGLRLIYFSYDVKMKEKGDIPEGYSVSREKKERFSLILESASTNQTSMYLCVSSLSLTNSYNEQFFGPGTRLTVL.

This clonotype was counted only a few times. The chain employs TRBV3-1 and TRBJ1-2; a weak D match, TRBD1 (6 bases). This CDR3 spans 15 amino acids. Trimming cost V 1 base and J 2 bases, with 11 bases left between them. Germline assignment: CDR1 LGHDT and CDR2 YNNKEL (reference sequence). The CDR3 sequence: CASSQGGGANYGYTF. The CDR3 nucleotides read TGTGCCAGCAGCCAAGGCGGGGGGGCGAACTATGGCTACACCTTC.